These T cell receptor beta chains were read from a single sample in a study of T-cell memory formation after mild COVID-19. TCRdb recomputed calls from the 5' RACE reads with MiXCR, one row per CDR3 protein. The sample has some 130,000 distinct CDR3 sequences; approximately 5.9% are singletons. Sequenced sample: PBMCs or a T cell subset sorted from them (not recorded which). Every receptor here comes from an adult woman who had mild COVID-19 (a few samples of this study predate the infection). Cell type and time point are not known. Both conserved end residues are part of each CDR3. Each record gives: J gene, clone size, D gene, V gene, CDR3 protein, CDR3 DNA. The D gene is left open where the match is weak. A clone size is listed for some rows: how often the clone was seen (once, few, many), or a class if it is expanded.

j_call: TRBJ2-6; clone_size: NA; d_call: TRBD1; v_call: TRBV5-1; cdr3_aa: CASSLEGAVSGANVLTF; cdr3_nt: TGCGCCAGCAGCTTGGAGGGGGCCGTCTCTGGGGCCAACGTCCTGACTTTC
j_call: TRBJ1-2; clone_size: NA; d_call: NA; v_call: TRBV7-9; cdr3_aa: CASSPAGLDGYTF; cdr3_nt: TGTGCCAGCAGCCCGGCAGGGCTAGATGGCTACACCTTC
j_call: TRBJ2-3; clone_size: many; d_call: TRBD2; v_call: TRBV11-2; cdr3_aa: CASSLAGGRTDTQYF; cdr3_nt: TGTGCCAGCAGCTTAGCGGGGGGGCGCACAGATACGCAGTATTTT
j_call: TRBJ2-6; clone_size: few; d_call: TRBD1; v_call: TRBV19; cdr3_aa: CASSIDRQGSPSSGANVLTF; cdr3_nt: TGTGCCAGTAGTATAGACAGACAGGGGTCCCCGAGCTCTGGGGCCAACGTCCTGACTTTC
j_call: TRBJ2-1; clone_size: many; d_call: NA; v_call: TRBV5-1; cdr3_aa: CASSGGRSSYNEQFF; cdr3_nt: TGCGCCAGCAGCGGGGGACGGAGCTCCTACAATGAGCAGTTCTTC
j_call: TRBJ2-1; clone_size: few; d_call: NA; v_call: TRBV29-1; cdr3_aa: CSVVVQANEQFF; cdr3_nt: TGCAGCGTTGTAGTCCAGGCCAATGAGCAGTTCTTC
j_call: TRBJ2-1; clone_size: few; d_call: NA; v_call: TRBV24-1; cdr3_aa: CATSRGPPYNEQFF; cdr3_nt: TGTGCCACCAGCAGGGGCCCTCCCTACAATGAGCAGTTCTTC
j_call: TRBJ2-5; clone_size: few; d_call: TRBD2; v_call: TRBV5-4; cdr3_aa: CASSLRASGGSETQYF; cdr3_nt: TGTGCCAGCAGCTTACGCGCTAGCGGGGGTTCGGAGACCCAGTACTTC
j_call: TRBJ2-1; clone_size: NA; d_call: NA; v_call: TRBV10-3; cdr3_aa: CAISVSKGVGPNEQFF; cdr3_nt: TGTGCCATCAGTGTCTCCAAGGGAGTGGGGCCCAATGAGCAGTTCTTC
j_call: TRBJ2-7; clone_size: many; d_call: TRBD1; v_call: TRBV4-1; cdr3_aa: CASSQPGQGKDEQYF; cdr3_nt: TGCGCCAGCAGCCAACCGGGACAGGGGAAGGACGAGCAGTACTTC
j_call: TRBJ1-3; clone_size: few; d_call: NA; v_call: TRBV12-3/TRBV12-4; cdr3_aa: CASSSSGVGNTIYF; cdr3_nt: TGTGCCAGCAGTTCTTCAGGGGTCGGAAACACCATATATTTT
j_call: TRBJ2-3; clone_size: few; d_call: NA; v_call: TRBV12-3/TRBV12-4; cdr3_aa: CASSFSSGVGMTDTQYF; cdr3_nt: TGTGCCAGCAGTTTTAGCTCGGGAGTAGGGATGACAGATACGCAGTATTTT
j_call: TRBJ2-3; clone_size: few; d_call: TRBD2; v_call: TRBV7-2; cdr3_aa: CASSPGSGGRAGTQYF; cdr3_nt: TGTGCCAGCAGCCCCGGGAGTGGAGGGAGGGCCGGTACGCAGTATTTT
j_call: TRBJ2-1; clone_size: many; d_call: TRBD2; v_call: TRBV12-3/TRBV12-4; cdr3_aa: CASSFMGTSGGAVEQFF; cdr3_nt: TGTGCCAGCAGTTTTATGGGGACTAGCGGGGGGGCGGTTGAGCAGTTCTTC
j_call: TRBJ1-1; clone_size: NA; d_call: TRBD1; v_call: TRBV28; cdr3_aa: CAGLAQGAGTEAFF; cdr3_nt: TGTGCCGGGCTGGCACAGGGGGCAGGGACTGAAGCTTTCTTT
j_call: TRBJ2-7; clone_size: few; d_call: NA; v_call: TRBV4-2; cdr3_aa: CASSQDPGARGRAGRSSYEQYF; cdr3_nt: TGTGCCAGCAGCCAAGATCCTGGGGCCAGGGGCAGGGCGGGAAGAAGCTCCTACGAGCAGTACTTC
j_call: TRBJ2-1; clone_size: NA; d_call: NA; v_call: TRBV9; cdr3_aa: CASSVDTGEYNEQFF; cdr3_nt: TGTGCCAGCAGCGTAGATACGGGAGAATACAATGAGCAGTTCTTC
j_call: TRBJ2-7; clone_size: NA; d_call: NA; v_call: TRBV6-5; cdr3_aa: CASSLGRFEQYF; cdr3_nt: TGTGCCAGCAGCCTCGGGAGATTCGAGCAGTACTTC
j_call: TRBJ2-1; clone_size: NA; d_call: NA; v_call: TRBV20-1; cdr3_aa: CSALRDNEQFF; cdr3_nt: TGCAGTGCCCTCAGGGACAATGAGCAGTTCTTC
j_call: TRBJ2-2; clone_size: NA; d_call: NA; v_call: TRBV7-3; cdr3_aa: CASSLTPPGTGELFF; cdr3_nt: TGTGCCAGCAGCTTAACTCCGCCTGGCACCGGGGAGCTGTTTTTT